Sequencing of this T cell receptor (beta chain) was carried out in a study of T cell clones after liver transplantation. Turning to the study itself: TCRbeta sequencing after a pre-transplant mixed lymphocyte reaction identified graft-donor-reactive clones, later tracked in post-transplant blood. Samples came pre-transplant, pre-randomization before withdrawal, and post-randomization after withdrawal ended. Notes on the study in general: Graft donor-reactive T cells may have migrated into the graft rather than being deleted.

As concerns this clone: The antigen is unknown.

Profiled with immunoSEQ multiplex PCR; TCRdb holds only in-frame clones, not every one. The sample contains more than 95,000 clones, 90% of which appear only once. The sequence was obtained from a human patient who received a liver transplant. Some T cells here may be from the graft donor. Sample: CD4+ T cells from blood, taken 12 months after liver transplant.

The CDR3 nucleotides are TGTGCCAGCTCACCCCTGGGGACAGGGGGCACCGGGGAGCTGTTTTTT. Translating it yields CASSPLGTGGTGELFF. The chain joins TRBV18 to TRBJ2-2; 11 bases map to TRBD1. V lost 3 bases and J lost 4; bases outside the gene matches: 4. This CDR3 contains 16 residues. The germline V gene has CDR1 KGHSH and CDR2 LQKENI.